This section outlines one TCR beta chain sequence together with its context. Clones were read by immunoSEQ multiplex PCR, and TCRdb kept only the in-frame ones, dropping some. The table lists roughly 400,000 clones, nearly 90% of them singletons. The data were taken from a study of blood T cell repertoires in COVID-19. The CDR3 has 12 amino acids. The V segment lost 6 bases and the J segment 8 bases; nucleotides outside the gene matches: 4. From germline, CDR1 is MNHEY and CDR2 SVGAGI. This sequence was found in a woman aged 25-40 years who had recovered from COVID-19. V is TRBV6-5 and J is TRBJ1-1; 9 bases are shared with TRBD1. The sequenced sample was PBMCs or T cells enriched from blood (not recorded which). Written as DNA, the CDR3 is TGTGCCAGCAGCCTGGGGACAGGGGAAGCTTTCTTT. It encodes CASSLGTGEAFF.